The 18 T cell receptor beta chains below come from one sample, sequenced in a study of blood T cell repertoires in COVID-19. TCRdb keeps only in-frame clones here, not all; method: immunoSEQ multiplex PCR. This sample has 330,000 or so clones, with around nine tenths found just once. Sequencing was performed on peripheral blood. The source of these receptors is a woman aged 60-75 years with COVID-19, enrolled during active disease.

The chain joins TRBV11-2 to TRBJ1-6, with D perhaps TRBD1 (6 bases). V lost 2 bases to trimming and J lost 0 bases, with 17 bases between them. The CDR3 is 19 residues long. The germline gives CDR1 SGHAT, CDR2 FQNNGV. The DNA for the CDR3 is TGTGCCAGCAGCTTAAGGGACACCGGAGGAAGCTCCTATAATTCACCCCTCCACTTT. Amino acid sequence: CASSLRDTGGSSYNSPLHF.

CDR3 sequence: CASRDRANYGYTF. CDR3 nucleotides: TGTGCCAGCAGGGACAGAGCTAACTATGGCTACACCTTC. This chain links TRBV28 with TRBJ1-2; weak D call: TRBD1 (6 bases). CDR1 is MDHEN and CDR2 is SYDVKM in the germline V gene. The V end was cut by 6 bases, the J end by 0 bases, with 8 bases between. The CDR3 is 13 amino acids.

This chain connects TRBV19 to TRBJ2-2, with a possible D match to TRBD2 (6 bases). Germline assignment: CDR1 LNHDA and CDR2 SQIVND (reference sequence). This CDR3 has 15 residues. Trimming shortened V by 6 bases and J by 5 bases, and 16 bases separated the two germline ends. The CDR3: CASRMGRSGTGELFF. CDR3 DNA sequence: TGTGCCAGTAGGATGGGACGGAGCGGGACCGGGGAGCTGTTTTTT.

This clone is a singleton in its sample. The rearrangement joins TRBV7-8 to TRBJ1-6, with TRBD1 matching over 8 bases. CDR3 length: 14 amino acids. Germline loops: CDR1 SGHVS, CDR2 FQNEAQ. Trimming cost V 6 bases and J 5 bases; bases outside gene matches: 3. The chain's CDR3 is CASSRQGNNSPLHF. The CDR3 DNA reads TGTGCCAGCAGTAGACAGGGGAATAATTCACCCCTCCACTTT.

The V call is TRBV7-3, the J call TRBJ2-1, with 7 bases aligning to TRBD2. The CDR3 length is 15 residues. Trimming at V came to 0 bases and at J to 7 bases, leaving 6 bases not matched to a gene. CDR1 and CDR2 (germline): SGHTA, FQGTGA. This CDR3 is CASSLTATGGNEQFF. CDR3 coding DNA: TGTGCCAGCAGCTTAACGGCTACGGGGGGAAATGAGCAGTTCTTC. Supplemented by reference TRBV7-3 and TRBJ2-1, the full variable domain reads GAGVSQTPSNKVTEKGKYVELRCDPISGHTALYWYRQSLGQGPEFLIYFQGTGAADDSGLPNDRFFAVRPEGSVSTLKIQRTERGDSAVYLCASSLTATGGNEQFFGPGTRLTVL.

A single count supports this clone. V is TRBV29-1 and J is TRBJ2-4; D is unclear. The germline V gene has CDR1 SQVTM and CDR2 ANQGSEA. The CDR3 has 13 amino acids. V dropped 4 bases and J dropped 0 bases, with 7 bases sitting between them. The CDR3, as DNA: TGCAGCGTTGGCTTACTAGCCAAAAACATTCAGTACTTC. This codes for CSVGLLAKNIQYF.

The J gene is TRBJ2-5, the V gene TRBV6-1; 11 positions agree with TRBD1. The CDR3 length is 16 residues. Germline lookup yields CDR1 MNHNS and CDR2 SASEGT. V was clipped by 3 bases and J by 4 bases; unmatched bases: 7. The CDR3 DNA is TGTGCCAGCAGTGACGAGGACAGGGGGCGCAGAGAGACCCAGTACTTC. Amino acid sequence: CASSDEDRGRRETQYF.

The chain has TRBV19 and TRBJ1-2, with a weak D call TRBD1 (5 bases). V was shortened by 3 bases and J by 4 bases, with 21 bases between the two germline ends. The germline gives CDR1 LNHDA, CDR2 SQIVND (reference sequence). This CDR3 is 17 amino acids long. The CDR3: CASSIPTALHRIYGYTF. In nucleotides, the CDR3 is TGTGCCAGTAGTATTCCGACAGCCCTTCACCGAATCTATGGCTACACCTTC.

CDR3 DNA sequence: TGCGCCAGCAGCCAAGGGACAGGAGAAGGCGGCTACACCTTC. This codes for CASSQGTGEGGYTF. The chain is built from TRBV5-1 and TRBJ1-2; TRBD1 matches at 8 bases. Germline CDR1 reads SGHRS; CDR2 reads YFSETQ. The ends lost 4 bases at V and 8 bases at J; junction bases unmatched: 10. This CDR3 is built from 14 residues.

The V and J genes are TRBV3-1 (or the pseudogene TRBV3-2) and TRBJ2-5, with D possibly matching TRBD2 (6 bases). The germline V and J ends were trimmed by 0 bases and 4 bases, with 18 bases remaining between them. The CDR3 covers 17 residues. The germline V gene has CDR1 LGHDT and CDR2 YNNKEL (reference sequence). CDR3 nucleotide sequence: TGTGCCAGCAGCCAAGATGTGAGGAGGGGCGAAAGAGAGACCCAGTACTTC. Protein product: CASSQDVRRGERETQYF.

This clone was counted a few times. CDR3 loop: CASSRGQGIPTEAFF. CDR3 nucleotide sequence: TGCGCCAGCAGCCGGGGACAGGGGATTCCCACTGAAGCTTTCTTT. This rearrangement joins TRBV4-1 to TRBJ1-1, with 10 bases identical to TRBD1. Germline CDR1 and CDR2: MGHRA and YSYEKL. This CDR3 has 15 residues. Unmatched junction bases numbered 6, after V lost 4 bases and J lost 4 bases.

The chain recombines TRBV3-1 (or the pseudogene TRBV3-2) with TRBJ1-4; D ambiguous. CDR3 length: 16 amino acids. V lost 1 base and J 1 base, leaving 10 bases between the germline ends. Germline loops: CDR1 LGHDT, CDR2 YNNKEL (reference sequence). The CDR3 DNA sequence: TGTGCCAGCAGCCAAGGTTTCGGGAAAACTAATGAAAAACTGTTTTTT. Its protein product is CASSQGFGKTNEKLFF.

The gene calls are TRBV6-5 and TRBJ1-2; D gene unclear. V lost 10 bases to trimming and J lost 6 bases, with 24 bases between them. The length of the CDR3 is 15 residues. Germline values: CDR1 MNHEY, CDR2 SVGAGI. This CDR3 is CAMPVSRRLGNGYTF. Written as DNA, the CDR3 is TGTGCCATGCCAGTCTCCCGTCGGCTAGGCAATGGCTACACCTTC.

In this sample, this clone turned up once. The V gene is TRBV7-9, the J gene TRBJ2-3; no clear D gene. V lost 5 bases to trimming and J lost 4 bases, with 7 bases between them. Germline V CDR1 and CDR2: SEHNR, FQNEAQ (reference sequence). The length of the CDR3 is 12 residues. The CDR3 region is CASSPRPDTQYF. CDR3 sequence (DNA): TGTGCCAGCAGCCCGCGTCCAGATACGCAGTATTTT.

The chain uses TRBV6-5 and TRBJ2-7; TRBD1 matches at 9 bases. V lost 6 bases and J lost 5; bases outside the gene matches: 5. The CDR3 spans 13 residues. Germline loops: CDR1 MNHEY, CDR2 SVGAGI. The CDR3 reads CASRGQGSHEQYF. CDR3 nucleotides: TGTGCCAGCAGGGGACAGGGATCCCACGAGCAGTACTTC.

This clone was recorded at least ten times. The chain uses TRBV6-1 and TRBJ2-7, with 8 bases identical to TRBD2. This CDR3 spans 13 amino acids. Germline V lookup: CDR1 MNHNS, CDR2 SASEGT. V was pared by 3 bases and J by 2 bases, with 0 bases of the junction left unmatched. The CDR3 region is CASSEGLAYEQYF. For the CDR3, the DNA is TGTGCCAGCAGTGAGGGACTAGCCTACGAGCAGTACTTC.

This chain connects TRBV28 to TRBJ1-2; possibly TRBD1 for D (5 bases). The CDR3 is 14 residues long. Trimming took 7 bases from V and 5 from J, leaving 17 bases between them. Germline CDR1 MDHEN, CDR2 SYDVKM. The CDR3 coding sequence is TGTGCCAGCACGGAGCAGGGATTTCGGTATGGCTACACCTTC. Residues: CASTEQGFRYGYTF.

This clone is a singleton in its sample. The chain is built from TRBV1 and TRBJ1-4. TRBV1 is a pseudogene locus. CDR3 length equals 17 residues. CDR3: CTSSPGGKSSTNEKLFF. The DNA of the CDR3 is TGCACCAGCAGCCCGGGAGGTAAATCCTCAACTAATGAAAAACTGTTTTTT.